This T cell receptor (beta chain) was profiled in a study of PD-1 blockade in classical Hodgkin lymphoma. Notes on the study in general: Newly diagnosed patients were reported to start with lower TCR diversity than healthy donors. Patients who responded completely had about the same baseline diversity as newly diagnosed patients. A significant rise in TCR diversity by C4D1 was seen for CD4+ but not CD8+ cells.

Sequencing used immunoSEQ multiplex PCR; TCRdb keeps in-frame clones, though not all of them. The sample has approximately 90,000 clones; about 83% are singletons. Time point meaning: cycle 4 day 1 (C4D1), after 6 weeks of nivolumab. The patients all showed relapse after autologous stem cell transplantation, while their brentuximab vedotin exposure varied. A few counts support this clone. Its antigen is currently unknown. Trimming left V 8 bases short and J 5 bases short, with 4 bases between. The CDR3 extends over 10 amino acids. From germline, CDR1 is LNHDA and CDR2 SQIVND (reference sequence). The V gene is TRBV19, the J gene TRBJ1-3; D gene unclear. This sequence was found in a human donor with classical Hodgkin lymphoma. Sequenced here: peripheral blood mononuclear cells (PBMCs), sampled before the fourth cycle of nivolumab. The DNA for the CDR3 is TGTGCCAGTGAAAGAAACACCATATATTTT. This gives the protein CASERNTIYF. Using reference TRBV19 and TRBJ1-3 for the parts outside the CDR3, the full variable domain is DGGITQSPKYLFRKEGQNVTLSCEQNLNHDAMYWYRQDPGQGLRLIYYSQIVNDFQKGDIAEGYSVSREKKESFPLTVTSAQKNPTAFYLCASERNTIYFGEGSWLTVV.